One TCR beta chain is described in this entry. It lacks a known antigen. No much larger clone is present one base from it, and per-base qualities are unavailable. To sequence the TCRbeta CDR3 region, genomic DNA was isolated from the sorted cells. TCRbeta CDR3 regions were sequenced using the immunoSEQ Assay. As stored in TCRdb, this immuneACCESS dataset retains in-frame rearrangements with V and J assigned. A fraction of the clones does not appear; measured against another copy, unresolved V genes explain less than half of the discrepancy, and the remainder lacks a known reason. This sample comprises some 31,000 clones, approximately 90% of them detected only once. More than 9% of the sample comes from the top ten. V and J lose 0 bases and 4 bases, and a span of 13 bases separates them. CDR1 and CDR2 (LGHNA, YSLEER) derive from the germline V gene. The CDR3 measures 16 amino acids from cysteine to phenylalanine. Just the 48-base CDR3 DNA is kept, in frame starting at base 1.

The data derive from a study of OX40 agonist ivuxolimab in advanced cancers. With regard to the full study: The costimulatory receptor OX40 (CD134) was targeted by ivuxolimab, a fully human IgG2 agonistic monoclonal antibody. Prior anti-PD-1, anti-PD-L1 or anti-CTLA-4 therapy was permitted, and less than 45% of dose-escalation patients had received checkpoint inhibitors. Intravenous ivuxolimab was administered to patients every 2 weeks at six dose levels: 0.01, 0.1, 0.3, 1.5, 3 and 10 mg/kg. Of the roughly 51 dose-escalation patients, hepatocellular carcinoma was present in 19, melanoma in around 15, renal cell carcinoma in 9 and head and neck cancer in 9. A male proportion of roughly 80% and a mean age of approximately 58 years, ranging from roughly 20 to 80, were recorded for the dose-escalation cohort. The point of sequencing TCRbeta in the periphery was to test whether ivuxolimab changed TCR sequence diversity and drove clonal T-cell expansion. The paper describes the monotherapy dose-escalation part (N of about 52 patients) of the phase I trial of ivuxolimab. Three dose-escalation patients achieved partial responses, one with hepatocellular carcinoma and two with cutaneous melanoma. General conclusions and limits of the study: At doses of 0.1 to 3.0 mg/kg, clonal expansion of both CD4+ and CD8+ blood T cells was observed from baseline to week 6. In the 0.1-3.0 mg/kg groups, partial responders were among the patients with the lowest normalized peripheral clonal expansion, particularly in CD8+ T cells. The antigen specificity of the peripheral T cells that underwent clonal expansion was not determined. Low levels of normalized T-cell clonal expansion were also shown by some nonresponding patients. On average, CD8+ T cells showed more expanded clones than CD4+ T cells after ivuxolimab.

Patients with autoimmune disease history or receiving systemic immunosuppression were excluded from the trial. In every dose cohort, peripheral blood was drawn for TCR sequencing at baseline, cycle 4 day 1, and cycle 7 day 1. The samples were taken from a phase I, first-in-human, multicenter, open-label dose-escalation trial of ivuxolimab. The trial enrolled adults with locally advanced or metastatic head and neck squamous cell, hepatocellular, melanoma or renal cell carcinoma. Before TCR sequencing, CD4+ and CD8+ T cells were separately sorted from peripheral blood. Here the chain combines TRBV4-3 and TRBJ2-1; the best D guess is TRBD2, with 6 bases matching. This receptor was taken from an adult with an advanced solid tumor such as melanoma, head and neck, liver or kidney cancer. The sample in question was CD4+ or CD8+ T cells sorted from blood, obtained in a trial of the OX40 agonist ivuxolimab. This receptor carries the CDR3 CASSQDLAGTYNEQFF. The DNA is TGCGCCAGCAGCCAAGATTTGGCGGGGACTTACAATGAGCAGTTCTTC.